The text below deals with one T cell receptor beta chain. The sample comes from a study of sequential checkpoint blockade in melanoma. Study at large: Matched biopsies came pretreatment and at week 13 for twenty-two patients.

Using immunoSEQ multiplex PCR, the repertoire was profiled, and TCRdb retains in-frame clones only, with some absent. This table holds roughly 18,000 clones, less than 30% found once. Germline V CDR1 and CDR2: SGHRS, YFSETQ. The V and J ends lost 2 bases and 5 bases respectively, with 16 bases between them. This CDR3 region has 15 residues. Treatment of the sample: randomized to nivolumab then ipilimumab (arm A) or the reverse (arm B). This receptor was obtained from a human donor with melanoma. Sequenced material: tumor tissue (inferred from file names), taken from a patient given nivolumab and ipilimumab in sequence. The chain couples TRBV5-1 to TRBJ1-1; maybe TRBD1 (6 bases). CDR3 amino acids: CASSFQRGGGTEAFF. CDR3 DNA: TGCGCCAGCAGCTTTCAGCGAGGGGGAGGAACTGAAGCTTTCTTT.